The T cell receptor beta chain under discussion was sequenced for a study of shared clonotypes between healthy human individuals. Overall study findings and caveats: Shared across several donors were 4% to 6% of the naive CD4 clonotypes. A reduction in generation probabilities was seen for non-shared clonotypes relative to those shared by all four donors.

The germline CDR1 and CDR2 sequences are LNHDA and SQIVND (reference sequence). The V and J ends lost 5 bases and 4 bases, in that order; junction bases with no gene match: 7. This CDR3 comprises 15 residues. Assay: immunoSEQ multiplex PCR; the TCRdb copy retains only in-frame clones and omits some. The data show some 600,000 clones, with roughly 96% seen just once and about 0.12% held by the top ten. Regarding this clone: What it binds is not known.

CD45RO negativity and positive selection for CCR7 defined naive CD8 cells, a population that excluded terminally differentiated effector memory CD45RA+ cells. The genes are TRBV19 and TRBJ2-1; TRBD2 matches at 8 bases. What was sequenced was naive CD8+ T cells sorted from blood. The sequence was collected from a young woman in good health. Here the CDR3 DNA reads TGTGCCAGTAGTGAGGGACTAGACTATTACAATGAGCAGTTCTTC. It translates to CASSEGLDYYNEQFF. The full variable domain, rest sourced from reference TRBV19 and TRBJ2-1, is DGGITQSPKYLFRKEGQNVTLSCEQNLNHDAMYWYRQDPGQGLRLIYYSQIVNDFQKGDIAEGYSVSREKKESFPLTVTSAQKNPTAFYLCASSEGLDYYNEQFFGPGTRLTVL.